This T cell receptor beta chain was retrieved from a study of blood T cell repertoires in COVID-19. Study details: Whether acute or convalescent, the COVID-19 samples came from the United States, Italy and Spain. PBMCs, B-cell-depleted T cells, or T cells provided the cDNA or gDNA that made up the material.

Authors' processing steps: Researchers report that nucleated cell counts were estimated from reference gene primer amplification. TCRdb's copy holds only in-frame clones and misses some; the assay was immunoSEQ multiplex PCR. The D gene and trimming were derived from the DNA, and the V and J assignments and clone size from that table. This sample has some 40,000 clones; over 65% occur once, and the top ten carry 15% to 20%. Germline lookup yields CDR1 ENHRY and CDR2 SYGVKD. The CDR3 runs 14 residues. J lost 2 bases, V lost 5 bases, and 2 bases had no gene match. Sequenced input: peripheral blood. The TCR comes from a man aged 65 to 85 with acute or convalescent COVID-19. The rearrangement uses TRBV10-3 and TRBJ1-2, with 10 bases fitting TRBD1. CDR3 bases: TGTGCCATCAGTCTGACAGGGGGCAACTATGGCTACACCTTC. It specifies CAISLTGGNYGYTF.